The TCR beta chain under discussion was sequenced for a study of blood T cell repertoires in COVID-19. Measured with immunoSEQ multiplex PCR; TCRdb has only the in-frame clones, and not every one. This sample has about 200,000 clones, with 89% found just once. This CDR3 region has 16 residues. J gave up 1 base and V 4 bases, and 7 bases lay outside the gene matches. Germline assignment: CDR1 SGHAT and CDR2 FQNNGV. The TCR comes from a woman in her 40s with acute COVID-19. Sequencing was performed on PBMCs or T cells enriched from blood (not recorded which). The chain combines TRBV11-2 with TRBJ2-7, with 10 bases matching TRBD2. The CDR3 DNA reads as TGTGCCAGCAGCTGGGGTAGCGGGGGGCCTTCCTACGAGCAGTACTTC. This codes for CASSWGSGGPSYEQYF.